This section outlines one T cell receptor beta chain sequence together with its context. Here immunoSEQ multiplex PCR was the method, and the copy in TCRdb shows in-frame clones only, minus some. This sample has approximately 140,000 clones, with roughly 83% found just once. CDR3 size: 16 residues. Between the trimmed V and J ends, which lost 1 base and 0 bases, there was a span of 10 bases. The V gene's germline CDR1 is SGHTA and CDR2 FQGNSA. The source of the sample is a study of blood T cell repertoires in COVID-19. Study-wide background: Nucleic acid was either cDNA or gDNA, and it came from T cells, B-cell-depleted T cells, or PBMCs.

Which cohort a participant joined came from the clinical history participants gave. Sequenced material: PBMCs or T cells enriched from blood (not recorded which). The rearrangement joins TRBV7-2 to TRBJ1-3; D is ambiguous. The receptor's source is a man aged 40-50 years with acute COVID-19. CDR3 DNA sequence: TGTGCCAGCAGCTTAGGGGCAGCCACCTCTGGAAACACCATATATTTT. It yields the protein CASSLGAATSGNTIYF. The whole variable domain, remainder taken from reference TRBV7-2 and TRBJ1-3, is GAGVSQSPSNKVTEKGKDVELRCDPISGHTALYWYRQSLGQGLEFLIYFQGNSAPDKSGLPSDRFSAERTGGSVSTLTIQRTQQEDSAVYLCASSLGAATSGNTIYFGEGSWLTVV.